This record looks at one T cell receptor (beta chain) sequence and its context. The data stem from a study of blood T cell repertoires in COVID-19. Turning to the study itself: PBMCs, B-cell-depleted T cells, or T cells provided the cDNA or gDNA that made up the material.

Original handling: Reference gene primer amplification gave nucleated cell count estimates. Repertoires were generated with immunoSEQ multiplex PCR, while TCRdb's copy carries only in-frame clones and drops some. The V and J calls and clone size were taken over from that table, and D and trimming were inferred from the DNA. Among around 83,000 clones, 80% to 90% were seen once, and the ten largest hold approximately 13%. This CDR3 comprises 16 residues. With V trimmed by 0 bases and J by 8 bases, 10 bases remained unmatched. Germline V CDR1 and CDR2: GTSNPN, SVGIG (reference sequence). The gene calls are TRBV30 and TRBJ1-2; the match to TRBD1 covers 12 bases. The source is a man between 65 and 85 years old with active or convalescent COVID-19. The specimen was peripheral blood. CDR3 bases: TGTGCCTGGAGTGTACGAACGGGACAGGGGGCAAAGGGCTACACCTTC. Its protein is CAWSVRTGQGAKGYTF.